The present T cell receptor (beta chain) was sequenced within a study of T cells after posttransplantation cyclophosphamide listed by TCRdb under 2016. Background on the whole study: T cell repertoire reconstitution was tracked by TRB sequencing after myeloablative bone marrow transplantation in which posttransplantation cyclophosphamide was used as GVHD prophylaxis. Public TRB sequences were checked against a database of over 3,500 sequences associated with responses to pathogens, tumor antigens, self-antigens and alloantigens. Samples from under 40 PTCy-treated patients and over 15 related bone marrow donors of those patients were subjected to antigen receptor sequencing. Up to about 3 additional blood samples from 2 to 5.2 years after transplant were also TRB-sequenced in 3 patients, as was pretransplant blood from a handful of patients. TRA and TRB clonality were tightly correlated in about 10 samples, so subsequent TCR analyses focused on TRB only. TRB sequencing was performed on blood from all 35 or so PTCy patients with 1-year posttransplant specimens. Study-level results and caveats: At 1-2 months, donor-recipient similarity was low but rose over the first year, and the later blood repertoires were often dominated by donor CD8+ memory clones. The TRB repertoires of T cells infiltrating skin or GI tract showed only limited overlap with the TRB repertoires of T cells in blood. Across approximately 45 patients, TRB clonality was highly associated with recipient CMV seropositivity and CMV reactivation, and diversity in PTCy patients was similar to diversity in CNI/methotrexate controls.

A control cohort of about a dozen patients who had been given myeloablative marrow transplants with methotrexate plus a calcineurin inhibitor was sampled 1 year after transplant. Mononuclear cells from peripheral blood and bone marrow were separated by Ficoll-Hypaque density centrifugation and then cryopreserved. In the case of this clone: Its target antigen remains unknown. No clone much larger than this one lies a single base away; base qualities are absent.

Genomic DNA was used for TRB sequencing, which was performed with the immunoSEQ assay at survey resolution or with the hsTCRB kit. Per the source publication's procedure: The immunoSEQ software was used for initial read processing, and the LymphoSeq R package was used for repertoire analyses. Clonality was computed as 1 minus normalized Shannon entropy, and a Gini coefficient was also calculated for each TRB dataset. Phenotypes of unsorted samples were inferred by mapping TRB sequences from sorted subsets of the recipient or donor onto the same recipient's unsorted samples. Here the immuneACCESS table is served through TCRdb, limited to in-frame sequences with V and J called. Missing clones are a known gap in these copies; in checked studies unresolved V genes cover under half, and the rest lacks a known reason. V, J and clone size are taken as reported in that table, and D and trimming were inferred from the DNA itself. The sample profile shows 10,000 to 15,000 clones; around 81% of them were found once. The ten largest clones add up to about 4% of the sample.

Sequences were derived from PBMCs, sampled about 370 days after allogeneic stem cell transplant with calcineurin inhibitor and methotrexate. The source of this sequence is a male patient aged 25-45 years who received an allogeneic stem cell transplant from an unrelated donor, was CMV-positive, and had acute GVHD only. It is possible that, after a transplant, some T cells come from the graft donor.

The CDR3 reads as follows: CSVEGSDRGINEQFF. The DNA reads TGCAGCGTTGAGGGTTCGGACAGGGGAATCAATGAGCAGTTCTTC. The chain is encoded by TRBV29-1 joined to TRBJ2-1; 9 central nucleotides agree with TRBD1. From the cysteine through the phenylalanine, the CDR3 covers 15 amino acids. The only DNA kept is the CDR3, 45 bases in frame from the first base. CDR1 and CDR2, per the germline V gene, are SQVTM and ANQGSEA. Trimmed from V: 3 bases; trimmed from J: 6 bases; junction bases lacking a gene match: 9.